One sample yielded the 27 T cell receptor beta chains listed below, sequenced in a study of cytomegalovirus exposure and HLA in healthy donors. In the PCR, 60 Vbeta and 13 Jbeta primers were used. The data were produced by immunoSEQ multiplex PCR, yet TCRdb's version contains in-frame clones alone and is incomplete. This table holds roughly 190,000 clones, 60% to 80% found once. The specimen sequenced was PBMCs. Every receptor here comes from a woman aged 18-29 years in good health and CMV-seronegative.

The table lists this clone with a count of one. The gene calls are TRBV7-2 and TRBJ2-7; D is unclear. The germline V gene encodes CDR1 SGHTA and CDR2 FQGNSA. The CDR3 runs to 13 residues. V dropped 5 bases and J dropped 1 base, with 9 bases sitting between them. For the CDR3, the DNA is TGTGCCAGCAGCCTCCGACATTCCTACGAGCAGTACTTC. Its translation: CASSLRHSYEQYF.

This clone was counted a few times. The chain has TRBV4-1 and TRBJ1-6, with 8 bases aligning to TRBD1. The CDR3 spans 15 residues. CDR1 and CDR2 from the germline V gene are MGHRA and YSYEKL. The junction had 6 bases not matched to a gene; V was cut back by 4 bases and J by 7 bases. The CDR3 nucleotides are TGCGCCAGCAGCCCCGGACAGGGCGTGAATTCACCCCTCCACTTT. Translating gives CASSPGQGVNSPLHF.

V and J are TRBV11-2 and TRBJ1-4; D not certain. The V gene lost 0 bases and the J gene lost 8 bases, with 10 bases spanning the gap. CDR3 length: 14 residues. Germline V lookup: CDR1 SGHAT, CDR2 FQNNGV. DNA for the CDR3: TGTGCCAGCAGCTTAGATCTGCAGGTCGAAAAACTGTTTTTT. This gives the protein CASSLDLQVEKLFF.

The chain joins TRBV7-9 to TRBJ2-1; 9 bases agree with TRBD1. J gave up 3 bases and V 4 bases, and 10 bases lay outside the gene matches. Germline V CDR1 and CDR2: SEHNR, FQNEAQ (reference sequence). This CDR3 is built from 17 residues. The chain's CDR3 is CASSSPQTGGNYNEQFF. CDR3 sequence (DNA): TGTGCCAGCAGCTCACCACAGACAGGGGGGAACTACAATGAGCAGTTCTTC.

The chain links TRBV7-3 to TRBJ2-1, with D hard to call. Trimming cost V 1 base and J 5 bases, with 12 bases left between them. The CDR3 consists of 15 residues. Germline CDR1 and CDR2: SGHTA and FQGTGA. CDR3 nucleotides: TGTGCCAGCAGCTTAAACAGTGGTTTGGACAATGAGCAGTTCTTC. It codes for CASSLNSGLDNEQFF.

The J gene is TRBJ1-2, the V gene TRBV28, with D maybe TRBD1 (6 bases). The CDR3 extends over 15 amino acids. The germline V gene has CDR1 MDHEN and CDR2 SYDVKM. V lost 3 bases to trimming and J lost 5 bases, with 16 bases between them. The CDR3 protein is CASSLTGGQGYGYTF. The DNA of the CDR3 is TGTGCCAGCAGTTTGACAGGTGGCCAGGGGTATGGCTACACCTTC.

J is TRBJ1-5 and V is TRBV2; D remains unclear. The CDR3 totals 14 residues. The germline gives CDR1 SNHLY, CDR2 FYNNEI. Trimming took off 6 bases at V and 1 base at J, with 10 bases between the two ends. CDR3 loop: CASRWRGSNQPQHF. The CDR3 nucleotides read TGTGCCAGCAGATGGCGGGGAAGCAATCAGCCCCAGCATTTT.

The chain carries TRBV5-5 and TRBJ2-6, with TRBD2 as a possible D gene (5 bases). CDR1 and CDR2 (germline): SGHKS, YYEKEE (reference sequence). CDR3 length equals 15 residues. Trimming removed 0 bases from V and 2 bases from J, with 6 bases in between. The CDR3 is CASSLGGTGANVLTF. DNA of the CDR3: TGTGCCAGCAGCTTGGGAGGGACTGGGGCCAACGTCCTGACTTTC.

The rearrangement links TRBV18 to TRBJ2-7, with D perhaps matching TRBD2 (6 bases). Germline V gene lookup returns CDR1 KGHSH and CDR2 LQKENI. V was clipped by 0 bases and J by 7 bases, with 16 bases between them. This CDR3 region has 15 residues. The CDR3 bases are TGTGCCAGCTCACCACCGGGACTCCCCACGGAGGAGCAGTACTTC. Protein sequence: CASSPPGLPTEEQYF.

This sequence joins TRBV4-1 and TRBJ1-1; possible D gene TRBD1, 5 bases. CDR1 MGHRA and CDR2 YSYEKL come from the germline V gene. There are 14 residues in the CDR3. V was cut by 4 bases and J by 4 bases, with 13 bases left in between. The CDR3 loop reads CASSLRAQGTEAFF. The DNA for the CDR3 is TGCGCCAGCAGCCTCCGTGCCCAGGGCACTGAAGCTTTCTTT.

The chain employs TRBV7-6 and TRBJ1-1, with 12 positions matching TRBD1. Germline V CDR1 and CDR2: SGHVS, FNYEAQ. The length of the CDR3 is 16 residues. Trimming at V came to 3 bases and at J to 3 bases, leaving 5 bases not matched to a gene. CDR3 sequence: CASSFRGQGADTEAFF. Here the CDR3 DNA reads TGTGCCAGCAGCTTCCGGGGACAGGGGGCAGACACTGAAGCTTTCTTT. Drawing the rest from reference TRBV7-6 and TRBJ1-1, the complete variable domain is GAGVSQSPRYKVTKRGQDVALRCDPISGHVSLYWYRQALGQGPEFLTYFNYEAQQDKSGLPNDRFSAERPEGSISTLTIQRTEQRDSAMYRCASSFRGQGADTEAFFGQGTRLTVV.

The J gene is TRBJ2-2, the V gene TRBV21-1; the table names TRBD1, a call not compared with the DNA. TRBV21-1 is a documented pseudogene. The CDR3 consists of 15 residues. CDR3 sequence reads: CASKDGQGFPGELFF. In DNA, the CDR3 is TGTGCCAGCAAAGACGGACAGGGGTTCCCCGGGGAGCTGTTTTTT.

This clone has just a few counts. Other DNA sequences in this specimen translate into the identical CDR3. The genes are TRBV5-1 and TRBJ1-5; 8 bases match TRBD1. Trimming cost V 4 bases and J 3 bases; bases outside gene matches: 3. The CDR3 consists of 14 residues. The germline gives CDR1 SGHRS, CDR2 YFSETQ. DNA of the CDR3: TGCGCCAGCAGCCTGACAGGGGACAATCAGCCCCAGCATTTT. Residues: CASSLTGDNQPQHF.

The V call is TRBV5-1, the J call TRBJ1-2; a possible D gene is TRBD1 (5 bases). Between the trimmed V and J ends, which lost 4 bases and 6 bases, there was a span of 13 bases. The CDR3 contains 13 residues. Germline V gene sequence: CDR1 SGHRS, CDR2 YFSETQ. For the CDR3, the DNA is TGCGCCAGCAGCCTTCGACAGCCCCATGGCTACACCTTC. Its protein is CASSLRQPHGYTF.

This clone appeared a single time. V is TRBV28 and J is TRBJ1-2; D is unclear. The CDR3 is made up of 13 amino acids. The germline CDR1 and CDR2 sequences are MDHEN and SYDVKM. The V and J ends lost 7 bases and 4 bases respectively, with 13 bases between them. The CDR3 region has the DNA TGTGCCAGCACCCTCCGGGTGGGCTATGGCTACACCTTC. Protein sequence: CASTLRVGYGYTF.

CDR3 in amino acids: CASSPEGGHTEAFF. The CDR3, as DNA: TGTGCCAGCAGCCCAGAGGGGGGGCACACTGAAGCTTTCTTT. The rearrangement uses TRBV9 and TRBJ1-1, with D perhaps TRBD1 (6 bases). Per the germline V gene, CDR1 is SGDLS and CDR2 is YYNGEE. The CDR3 has 14 residues. With 4 bases removed from V and 3 bases from J, the gap between germline ends came to 13 bases.

The rearrangement uses TRBV5-6 and TRBJ2-2, with D possibly being TRBD1 (5 bases). Looked up from germline, CDR1 is SGHDT and CDR2 is YYEEEE. The V gene lost 7 bases and the J gene lost 4 bases, with 14 bases spanning the gap. The CDR3 has 14 amino acids. CDR3 loop: CASRQNRRTGELFF. The CDR3 DNA is TGTGCCAGCCGTCAGAACAGGCGCACCGGGGAGCTGTTTTTT.

The chain couples TRBV2 to TRBJ2-7; D unclear. This CDR3 has 10 amino acids. Germline CDR1 and CDR2: SNHLY and FYNNEI. V was clipped by 7 bases and J by 3 bases, with 4 bases between them. The CDR3 spells CASNFYEQYF. The CDR3, as DNA: TGTGCCAGCAACTTCTACGAGCAGTACTTC.

This clone occurred a few times. This rearrangement joins TRBV19 to TRBJ2-7, with D perhaps matching TRBD1 (7 bases). Trimming took 8 bases from V and 6 from J, leaving 20 bases between them. In germline, CDR1 is LNHDA, CDR2 SQIVND (reference sequence). The CDR3 contains 14 residues. CDR3 nucleotides: TGTGCCAGTGCCTACAGGGGAATGGGAGGCGAGCAGTACTTC. Protein: CASAYRGMGGEQYF.

The chain uses TRBV7-2 and TRBJ2-7, with 7 bases that match TRBD2. CDR3 size: 13 residues. J gave up 4 bases and V 4 bases, and 4 bases lay outside the gene matches. Germline CDR1 SGHTA, CDR2 FQGNSA. The CDR3 protein is CASSWRERYEQYF. CDR3 coding DNA: TGTGCCAGCAGCTGGCGGGAGAGGTACGAGCAGTACTTC.

The chain has TRBV19 and TRBJ2-1; D is perhaps TRBD2 (7 bases). Germline CDR1 LNHDA, CDR2 SQIVND (reference sequence). The CDR3 spans 18 residues. Trimming removed 6 bases at V and 4 bases at J, with 25 bases between. This chain's CDR3 is CASRPGQPGTMGYNEQFF. The CDR3 DNA reads TGTGCCAGTAGACCCGGACAGCCCGGGACTATGGGGTACAATGAGCAGTTCTTC.

The chain carries TRBV28 and TRBJ1-2, with D tentatively TRBD1 (6 bases). Germline V CDR1 and CDR2: MDHEN, SYDVKM. The CDR3 is made up of 15 amino acids. Trimming took 3 bases from V and 0 from J, leaving 11 bases between them. The CDR3 here is CASSLAGAPNYGYTF. The CDR3 nucleotides read TGTGCCAGCAGTTTGGCAGGGGCACCTAACTATGGCTACACCTTC.

The chain employs TRBV6-1 and TRBJ2-7; 7 bases are a match to TRBD1. After removal of 4 bases from V and 3 bases from J, the junction contained 6 bases not matched to a gene. The CDR3 runs to 14 residues. The V gene's germline CDR1 is MNHNS and CDR2 SASEGT. CDR3 nucleotides: TGTGCCAGCAGTGCACAGGGGAACCTCTACGAGCAGTACTTC. Its protein product is CASSAQGNLYEQYF.

CDR3 nucleotides: TGTGCCAGCAGCCGTACAGGGGGCGGCACTGAAGCTTTCTTT. Protein: CASSRTGGGTEAFF. This rearrangement joins TRBV7-3 to TRBJ1-1; 9 bases line up with TRBD1. V lost 5 bases to trimming and J lost 4 bases; unmatched junction nucleotides: 5. CDR1 and CDR2 from the germline V gene are SGHTA and FQGTGA. The CDR3 is 14 amino acids.

The chain combines TRBV28 with TRBJ1-6; TRBD1 might be the D (6 bases). Germline CDR1 MDHEN, CDR2 SYDVKM. This CDR3 comprises 16 residues. The ends were cut back, 7 bases at V and 0 bases at J, with 13 bases in the middle. DNA for the CDR3: TGTGCCAGCATTCCGGACAGAAGCTCCTATAATTCACCCCTCCACTTT. The encoded protein is CASIPDRSSYNSPLHF.

The rearrangement joins TRBV2 to TRBJ2-1; possible D gene TRBD1, 6 bases. There are 15 residues in the CDR3. V lost 8 bases, J lost 4 bases, and 18 bases lay in between. Germline CDR1 SNHLY, CDR2 FYNNEI. CDR3 amino acids: CASPPVGTPYNEQFF. CDR3 DNA sequence: TGTGCCAGCCCACCCGTGGGGACACCTTACAATGAGCAGTTCTTC.

This chain joins TRBV6-1 and TRBJ2-7; 7 bases are shared with TRBD1. The CDR3 totals 15 residues. Germline values: CDR1 MNHNS, CDR2 SASEGT. The V segment lost 6 bases and the J segment 0 bases; nucleotides outside the gene matches: 8. Written as DNA, the CDR3 is TGTGCCAGCAGGAGTTTACAGGGGAGCTCCTACGAGCAGTACTTC. It is translated as CASRSLQGSSYEQYF.